This TCR beta chain originates from a study of T-cell memory formation after mild COVID-19. About the research overall: Across donors, TCR clusters were largely donor specific.

In TCRdb, the 5' RACE reads were re-called with MiXCR into one record per CDR3 protein. Of around 310,000 distinct CDR3 sequences detected, roughly 20% appear once; the ten largest clones hold 20% to 25%. With regard to this clonotype: Its antigen is unknown.

Study-wide results and caveats: Memory from before infection featured some responding clones, which suggests cross-reactive memory joined. The second-wave clones peaking on day 37 were not confirmed as SARS-CoV-2-specific. The study found contracting CD4+ clones mainly in CM and EM and contracting CD8+ clones in EMRA.

The CDR3 spans 14 residues. The V end was cut by 0 bases, the J end by 9 bases, with 18 bases between. Germline CDR1 is DFQATT and CDR2 is SNEGSKA (reference sequence). The origin of this receptor is a man in his late teens or twenties who had mild COVID-19 (a few samples of this study predate the infection). Cell type and time point are not known. The rearrangement joins TRBV20-1 to TRBJ2-7, with D tentatively TRBD1 (5 bases). Material: PBMCs or a T cell subset sorted from them (not recorded which). In DNA, the CDR3 is TGCAGTGCTAGAGATCGCACGGGCAGGGTATCGCAGTACTTC. It is translated as CSARDRTGRVSQYF.